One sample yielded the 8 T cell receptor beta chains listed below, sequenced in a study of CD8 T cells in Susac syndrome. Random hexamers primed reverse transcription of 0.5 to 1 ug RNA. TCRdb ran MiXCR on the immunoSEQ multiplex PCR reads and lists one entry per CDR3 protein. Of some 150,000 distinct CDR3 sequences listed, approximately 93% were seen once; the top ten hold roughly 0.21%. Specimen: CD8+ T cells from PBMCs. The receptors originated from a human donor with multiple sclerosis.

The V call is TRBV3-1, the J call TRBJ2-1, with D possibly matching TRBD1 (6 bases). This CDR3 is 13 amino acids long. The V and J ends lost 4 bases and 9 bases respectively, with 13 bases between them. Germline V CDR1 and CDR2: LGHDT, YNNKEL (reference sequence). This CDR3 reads CASSLGTPTEQFF. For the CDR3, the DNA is TGTGCCAGCAGCCTAGGGACACCCACTGAGCAGTTCTTC.

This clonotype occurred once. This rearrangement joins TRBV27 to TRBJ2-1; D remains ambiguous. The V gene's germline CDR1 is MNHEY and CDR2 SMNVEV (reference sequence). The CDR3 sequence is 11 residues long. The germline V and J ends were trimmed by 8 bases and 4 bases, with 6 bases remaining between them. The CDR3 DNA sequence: TGTGCCAGCGGAAAGTACAATGAGCAGTTCTTC. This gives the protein CASGKYNEQFF.

As DNA, the CDR3 is TGTGCCTGGTCTGGCAGCGCCGAGCAGTACTTC. Translated: CAWSGSAEQYF. The chain links TRBV30 to TRBJ2-7, with no clear D. Germline V CDR1 and CDR2: GTSNPN, SVGIG (reference sequence). The CDR3 has 11 amino acids. The V end lost 5 bases, the J end lost 6 bases, and 11 bases lay between the germline ends.

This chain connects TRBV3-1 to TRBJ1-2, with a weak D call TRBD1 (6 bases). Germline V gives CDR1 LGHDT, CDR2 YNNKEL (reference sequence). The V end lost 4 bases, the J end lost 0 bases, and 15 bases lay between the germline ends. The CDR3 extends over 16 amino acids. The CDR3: CASSPGQGQANYGYTF. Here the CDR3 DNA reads TGTGCCAGCAGCCCGGGGCAGGGGCAAGCTAACTATGGCTACACCTTC.

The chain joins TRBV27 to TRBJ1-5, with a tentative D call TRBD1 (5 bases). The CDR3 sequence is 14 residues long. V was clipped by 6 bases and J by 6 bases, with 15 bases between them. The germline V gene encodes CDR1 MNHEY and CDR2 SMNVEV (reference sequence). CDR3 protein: CASRFSGVAQPQHF. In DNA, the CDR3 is TGTGCCAGCAGATTCTCGGGGGTGGCTCAGCCCCAGCATTTT.

The CDR3 here is CSASQGTRGYTF. In nucleotides, the CDR3 is TGCAGTGCTAGCCAGGGGACCCGTGGCTACACCTTC. The rearrangement uses TRBV20-1 and TRBJ1-2; weak D call: TRBD1 (6 bases). The CDR3 is 12 amino acids. Trimming cost V 3 bases and J 7 bases, with 12 bases left between them. CDR1 and CDR2 (germline): DFQATT, SNEGSKA (reference sequence).

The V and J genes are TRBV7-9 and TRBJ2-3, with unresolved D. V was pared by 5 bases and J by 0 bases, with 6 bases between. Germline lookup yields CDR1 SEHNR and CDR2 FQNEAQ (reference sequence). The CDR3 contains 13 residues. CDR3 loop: CASSQDSTDTQYF. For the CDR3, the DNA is TGTGCCAGCAGCCAGGACAGCACAGATACGCAGTATTTT.

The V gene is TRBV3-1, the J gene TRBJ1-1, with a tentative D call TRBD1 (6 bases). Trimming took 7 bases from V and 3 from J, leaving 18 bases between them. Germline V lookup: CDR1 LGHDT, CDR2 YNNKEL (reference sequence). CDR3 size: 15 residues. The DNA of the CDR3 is TGTGCCAGCACCGGACAGACGGTTCCCTACACTGAAGCTTTCTTT. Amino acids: CASTGQTVPYTEAFF.